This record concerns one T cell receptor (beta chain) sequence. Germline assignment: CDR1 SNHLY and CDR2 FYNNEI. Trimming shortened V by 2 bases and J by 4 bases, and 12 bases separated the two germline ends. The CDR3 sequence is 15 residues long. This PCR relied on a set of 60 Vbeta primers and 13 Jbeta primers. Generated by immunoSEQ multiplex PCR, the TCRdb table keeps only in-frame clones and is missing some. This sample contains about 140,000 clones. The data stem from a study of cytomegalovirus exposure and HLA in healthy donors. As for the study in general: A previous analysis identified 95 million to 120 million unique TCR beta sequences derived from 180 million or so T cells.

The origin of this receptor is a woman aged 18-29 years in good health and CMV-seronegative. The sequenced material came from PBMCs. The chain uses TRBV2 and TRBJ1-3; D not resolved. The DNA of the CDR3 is TGTGCCAGCAGTGAAATCAGTTTTTCAGGAAACACCATATATTTT. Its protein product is CASSEISFSGNTIYF.